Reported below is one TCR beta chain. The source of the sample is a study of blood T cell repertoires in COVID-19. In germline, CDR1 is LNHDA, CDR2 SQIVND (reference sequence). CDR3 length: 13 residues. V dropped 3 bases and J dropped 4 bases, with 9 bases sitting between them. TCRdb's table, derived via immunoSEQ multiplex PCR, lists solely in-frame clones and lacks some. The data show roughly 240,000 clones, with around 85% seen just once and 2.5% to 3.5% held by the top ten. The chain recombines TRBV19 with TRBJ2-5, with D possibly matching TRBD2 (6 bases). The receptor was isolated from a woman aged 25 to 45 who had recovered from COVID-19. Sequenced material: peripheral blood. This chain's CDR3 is CASSIGRRETQYF. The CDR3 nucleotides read TGTGCCAGTAGTATTGGGAGGAGAGAGACCCAGTACTTC.